The subject of this entry is one T cell receptor (beta chain). Its antigen is still unknown. Germline lookup yields CDR1 LNHDA and CDR2 SQIVND (reference sequence). The CDR3 runs 14 residues. V lost 7 bases, J lost 1 base, and 11 bases lay in between. Clones were sequenced by immunoSEQ multiplex PCR, and TCRdb holds only the in-frame ones, with some missing. The profile shows about 46,000 clones, around 70% of them singletons. This sample was taken from a study of vaccination effects on CD4 cells after COVID-19. Across the study: Vaccination followed sampling of two convalescent patients by 16 days and one week respectively. The researchers cultured 1.5 million to 2.5 million PBMC per well with approximately 11 IU/ml IL-2 and roughly 9.1 ug/ml peptides. Study-wide points: Few convalescent patients were studied, and early post-infection samples were lacking.

Researchers isolated CD4+ T cells once approximately ten days of culture had elapsed. The sequence came from a human donor who had a prior SARS-CoV-2 infection. The starting material was CD4+ T cells from PBMCs cultured without peptide, obtained before COVID-19 vaccination. This rearrangement joins TRBV19 to TRBJ1-5; D gene ambiguous. The DNA for the CDR3 is TGTGCCAGTATGGAGGCAGCGAGCAATCAGCCCCAGCATTTT. This translates into CASMEAASNQPQHF.